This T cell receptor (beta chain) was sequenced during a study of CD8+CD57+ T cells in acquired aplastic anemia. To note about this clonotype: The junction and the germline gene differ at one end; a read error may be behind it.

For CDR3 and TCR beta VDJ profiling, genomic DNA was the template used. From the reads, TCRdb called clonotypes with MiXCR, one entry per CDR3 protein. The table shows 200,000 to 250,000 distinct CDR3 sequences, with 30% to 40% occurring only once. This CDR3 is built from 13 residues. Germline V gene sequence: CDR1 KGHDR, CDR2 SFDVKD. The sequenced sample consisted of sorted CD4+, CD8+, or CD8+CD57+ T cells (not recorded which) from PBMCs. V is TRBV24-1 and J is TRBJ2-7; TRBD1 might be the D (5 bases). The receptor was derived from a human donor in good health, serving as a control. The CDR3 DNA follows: TGCAGTGCTAGGTTAGACAGTTCCTACGAGCAGTACTTC. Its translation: CSARLDSSYEQYF.